Presented here are 5 T cell receptor beta chains from one specimen sequenced in a study of T cell repertoires in cytomegalovirus infection. TCRdb used MiXCR to reprocess the reads, holding one entry per CDR3 protein. The sample gives roughly 220,000 distinct CDR3 sequences, around 35% of which show up once; around 64% is in the top ten. These TCRs' antigens remain unknown. Specimen: CD8+ T cells from cultured PBMCs, collected from culture after CMV antigen stimulation. These receptors were collected from a human donor in good health (CMV status not recorded). Some clones in this sample may be carry-over from other donors' samples.

This clonotype was counted a single time. This chain joins TRBV7-2 and TRBJ1-5; D is undetermined. The CDR3 has 15 amino acids. Per germline, CDR1 SGHTA and CDR2 FQGNSA. Trimming removed 1 base at V and 2 bases at J, with 9 bases between. CDR3 in DNA: TGTGCCAGCAGCTTAGGGGGTTGGGGCAATCAGCCCCAGCATTTT. Protein sequence: CASSLGGWGNQPQHF. The entire variable domain, with the rest obtained from reference TRBV7-2 and TRBJ1-5, is as follows: GAGVSQSPSNKVTEKGKDVELRCDPISGHTALYWYRQSLGQGLEFLIYFQGNSAPDKSGLPSDRFSAERTGGSVSTLTIQRTQQEDSAVYLCASSLGGWGNQPQHFGDGTRLSIL.

The genes are TRBV4-1 and TRBJ1-3; a weak D match, TRBD1 (5 bases). Germline values: CDR1 MGHRA, CDR2 YSYEKL. Deletions cut 4 bases from V and 4 bases from J, with 14 bases between. This CDR3 is built from 15 residues. DNA of the CDR3: TGCGCCAGCAGCCCGCTGGAGGGGTCAGGAAACACCATATATTTT. Translation: CASSPLEGSGNTIYF.

This chain joins TRBV7-8 and TRBJ2-1, with TRBD2 identical over 7 bases. The CDR3 totals 14 residues. Germline values: CDR1 SGHVS, CDR2 FQNEAQ. V was pared by 4 bases and J by 8 bases, with 8 bases of the junction left unmatched. CDR3 nucleotide sequence: TGTGCCAGCAGCTCGATTGCGGGAGTAGATGAGCAGTTCTTC. Its protein product is CASSSIAGVDEQFF.

This sequence joins TRBV11-2 and TRBJ2-6; a weak D match, TRBD1 (6 bases). Trimming took off 1 base at V and 3 bases at J, with 22 bases between the two ends. The CDR3 runs to 20 residues. Germline assignment: CDR1 SGHAT and CDR2 FQNNGV. The CDR3 reads CASSLVDATLRGFGANVLTF. The CDR3 DNA reads TGTGCCAGCAGCTTAGTCGATGCGACTCTGAGGGGGTTTGGGGCCAACGTCCTGACTTTC.

The gene calls are TRBV11-2 and TRBJ2-7; D may be TRBD1 (6 bases). Germline values: CDR1 SGHAT, CDR2 FQNNGV. The V end was cut by 2 bases, the J end by 4 bases, with 15 bases between. This CDR3 comprises 15 residues. The CDR3 sequence: CASSLILGAGYEQYF. CDR3 coding DNA: TGTGCCAGCAGCTTAATACTGGGGGCCGGATACGAGCAGTACTTC.